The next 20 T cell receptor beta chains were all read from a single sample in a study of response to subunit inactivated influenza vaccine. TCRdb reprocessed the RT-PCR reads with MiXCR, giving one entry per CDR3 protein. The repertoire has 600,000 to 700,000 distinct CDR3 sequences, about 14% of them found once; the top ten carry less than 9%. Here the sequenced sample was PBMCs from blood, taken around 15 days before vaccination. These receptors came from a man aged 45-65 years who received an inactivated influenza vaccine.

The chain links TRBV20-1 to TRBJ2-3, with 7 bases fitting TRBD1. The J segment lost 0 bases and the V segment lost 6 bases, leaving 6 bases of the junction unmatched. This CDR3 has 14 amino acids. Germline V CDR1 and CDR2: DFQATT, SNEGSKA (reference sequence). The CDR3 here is CSATDRASTDTQYF. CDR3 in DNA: TGCAGTGCCACCGACAGGGCTAGCACAGATACGCAGTATTTT.

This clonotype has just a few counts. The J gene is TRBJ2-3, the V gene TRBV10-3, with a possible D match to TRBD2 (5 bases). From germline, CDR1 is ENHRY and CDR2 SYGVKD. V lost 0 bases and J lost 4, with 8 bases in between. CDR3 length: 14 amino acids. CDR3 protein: CAISESLDADTQYF. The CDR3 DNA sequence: TGTGCCATCAGTGAGTCACTAGATGCAGATACGCAGTATTTT.

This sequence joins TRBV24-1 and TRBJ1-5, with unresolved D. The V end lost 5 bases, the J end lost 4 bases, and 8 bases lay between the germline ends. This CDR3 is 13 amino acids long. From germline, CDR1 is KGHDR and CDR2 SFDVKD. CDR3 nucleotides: TGTGCCACCAGTGGATTGGGAAATCAGCCCCAGCATTTT. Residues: CATSGLGNQPQHF.

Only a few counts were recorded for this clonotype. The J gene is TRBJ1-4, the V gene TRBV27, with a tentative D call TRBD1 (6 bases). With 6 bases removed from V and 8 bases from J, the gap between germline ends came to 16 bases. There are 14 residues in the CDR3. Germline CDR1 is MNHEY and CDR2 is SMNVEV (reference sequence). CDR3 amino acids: CASRLGGVKEKLFF. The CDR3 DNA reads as TGTGCCAGCAGACTGGGGGGCGTCAAAGAAAAACTGTTTTTT.

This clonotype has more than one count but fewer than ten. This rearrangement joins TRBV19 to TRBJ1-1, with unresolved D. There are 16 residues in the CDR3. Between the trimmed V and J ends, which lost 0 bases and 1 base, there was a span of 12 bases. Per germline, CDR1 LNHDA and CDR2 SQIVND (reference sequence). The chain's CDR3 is CASSIDLYGENTEAFF. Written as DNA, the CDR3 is TGTGCCAGTAGTATAGATCTATATGGGGAGAACACTGAAGCTTTCTTT.

CDR3 amino acids: CASSSRVGGQETQYF. DNA for the CDR3: TGTGCCAGCAGTTCAAGGGTCGGAGGCCAAGAGACCCAGTACTTC. The chain employs TRBV27 and TRBJ2-5; weak D call: TRBD2 (5 bases). Between the trimmed V and J ends, which lost 4 bases and 1 base, there was a span of 13 bases. The CDR3 has 15 residues. Per germline, CDR1 MNHEY and CDR2 SMNVEV (reference sequence).

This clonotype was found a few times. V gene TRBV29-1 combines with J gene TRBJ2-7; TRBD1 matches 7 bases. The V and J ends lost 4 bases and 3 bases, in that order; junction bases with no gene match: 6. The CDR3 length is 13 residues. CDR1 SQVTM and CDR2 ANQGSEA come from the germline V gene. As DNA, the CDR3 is TGCAGCGTTGCTAACAGGGGCCTCTACGAGCAGTACTTC. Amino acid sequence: CSVANRGLYEQYF.

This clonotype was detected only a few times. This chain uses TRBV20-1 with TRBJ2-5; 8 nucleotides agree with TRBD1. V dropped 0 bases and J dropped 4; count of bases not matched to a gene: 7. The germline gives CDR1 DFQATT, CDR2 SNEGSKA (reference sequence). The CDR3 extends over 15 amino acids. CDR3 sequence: CSARDNRGLGETQYF. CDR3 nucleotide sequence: TGCAGTGCTAGAGATAACAGGGGGTTGGGAGAGACCCAGTACTTC.

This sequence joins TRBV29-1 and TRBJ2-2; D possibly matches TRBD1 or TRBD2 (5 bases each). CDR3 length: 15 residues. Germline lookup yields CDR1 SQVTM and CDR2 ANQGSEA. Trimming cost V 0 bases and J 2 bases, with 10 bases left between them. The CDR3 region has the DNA TGCAGCGTTGAAGATTGGGGGATAAACACCGGGGAGCTGTTTTTT. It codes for CSVEDWGINTGELFF.

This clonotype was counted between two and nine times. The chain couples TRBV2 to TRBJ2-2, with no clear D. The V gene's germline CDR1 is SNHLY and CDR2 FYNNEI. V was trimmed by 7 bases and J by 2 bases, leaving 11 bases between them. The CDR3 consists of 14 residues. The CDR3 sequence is CASTGRVNTGELFF. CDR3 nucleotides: TGTGCCAGCACCGGACGCGTAAACACCGGGGAGCTGTTTTTT.

CDR3 sequence: CSAIPGQTNYGYTF. The CDR3 region has the DNA TGCAGTGCCATCCCGGGACAGACTAACTATGGCTACACCTTC. The chain couples TRBV20-1 to TRBJ1-2; 7 bases are a match to TRBD1. The CDR3 extends over 14 amino acids. V lost 6 bases to trimming and J lost 0 bases; unmatched junction nucleotides: 7. CDR1 and CDR2 from the germline V gene are DFQATT and SNEGSKA (reference sequence).

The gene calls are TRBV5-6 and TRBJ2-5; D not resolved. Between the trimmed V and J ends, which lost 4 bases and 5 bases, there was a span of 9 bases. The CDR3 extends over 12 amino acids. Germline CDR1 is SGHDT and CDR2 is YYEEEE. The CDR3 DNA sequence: TGTGCCAGCAGCACCTTTGAGGAGACCCAGTACTTC. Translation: CASSTFEETQYF.

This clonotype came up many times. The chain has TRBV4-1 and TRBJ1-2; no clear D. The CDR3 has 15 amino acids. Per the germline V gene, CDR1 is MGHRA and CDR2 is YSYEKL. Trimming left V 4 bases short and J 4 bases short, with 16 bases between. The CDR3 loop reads CASSPSLGVGYGYTF. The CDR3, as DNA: TGCGCCAGCAGCCCGTCTTTAGGCGTGGGCTATGGCTACACCTTC.

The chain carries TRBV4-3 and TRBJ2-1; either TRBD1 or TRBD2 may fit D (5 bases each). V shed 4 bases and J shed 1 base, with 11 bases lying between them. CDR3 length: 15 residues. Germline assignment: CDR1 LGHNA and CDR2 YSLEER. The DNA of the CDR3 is TGCGCCAGCAGCCGGGGCGGGCTGTCCTACAATGAGCAGTTCTTC. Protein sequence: CASSRGGLSYNEQFF.

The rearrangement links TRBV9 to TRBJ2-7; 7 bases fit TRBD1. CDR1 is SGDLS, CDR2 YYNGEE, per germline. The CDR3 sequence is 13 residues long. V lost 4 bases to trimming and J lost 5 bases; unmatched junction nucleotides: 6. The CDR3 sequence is CASSSGGADEQYF. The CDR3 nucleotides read TGTGCCAGCAGCTCAGGGGGTGCCGACGAGCAGTACTTC.

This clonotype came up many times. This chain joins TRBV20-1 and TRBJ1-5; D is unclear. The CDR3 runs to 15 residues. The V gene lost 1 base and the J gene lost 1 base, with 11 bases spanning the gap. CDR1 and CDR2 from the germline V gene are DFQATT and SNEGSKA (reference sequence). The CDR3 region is CSARVNLGSNQPQHF. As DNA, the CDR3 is TGCAGTGCTAGAGTAAACTTAGGGAGCAATCAGCCCCAGCATTTT.

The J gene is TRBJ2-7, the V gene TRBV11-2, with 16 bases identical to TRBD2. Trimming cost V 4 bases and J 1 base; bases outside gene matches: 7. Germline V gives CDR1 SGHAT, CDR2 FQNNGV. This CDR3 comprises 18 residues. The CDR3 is CASSSGTSGGARSYEQYF. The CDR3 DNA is TGTGCCAGCAGCTCCGGGACTAGCGGGGGGGCCCGGTCCTACGAGCAGTACTTC.

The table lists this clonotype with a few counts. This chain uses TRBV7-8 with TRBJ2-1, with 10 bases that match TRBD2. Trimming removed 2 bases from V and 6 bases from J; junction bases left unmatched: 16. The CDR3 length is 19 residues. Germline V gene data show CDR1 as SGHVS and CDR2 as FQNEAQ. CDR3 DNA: TGTGCCAGCAGCTTAAGAGGGGCTAGCGGGAGTTTAGAAGGCAATGAGCAGTTCTTC. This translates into CASSLRGASGSLEGNEQFF.

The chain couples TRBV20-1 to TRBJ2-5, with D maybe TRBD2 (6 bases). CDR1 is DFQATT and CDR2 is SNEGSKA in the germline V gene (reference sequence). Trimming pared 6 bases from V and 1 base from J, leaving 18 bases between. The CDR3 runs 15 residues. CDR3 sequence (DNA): TGCAGTGCCCATCAGGGAGCCGGGAGCCAAGAGACCCAGTACTTC. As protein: CSAHQGAGSQETQYF.

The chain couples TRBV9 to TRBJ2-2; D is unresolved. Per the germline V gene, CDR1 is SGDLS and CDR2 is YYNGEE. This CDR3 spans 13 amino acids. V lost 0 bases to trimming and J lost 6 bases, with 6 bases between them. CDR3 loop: CASSVAQAGELFF. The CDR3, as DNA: TGTGCCAGCAGCGTAGCCCAAGCCGGGGAGCTGTTTTTT.